This T cell receptor (beta chain) is drawn from a study of blood T cell repertoires in COVID-19. The CDR3 is 14 residues long. CDR1 SGHRS and CDR2 YFSETQ come from the germline V gene. With 0 bases removed from V and 3 bases from J, the gap between germline ends came to 6 bases. Original processing notes: Amplification of reference gene primers provided the estimated nucleated cell counts. Profiled with immunoSEQ multiplex PCR; TCRdb holds only in-frame clones, not every one. V, J and clone size are those of that table, while D and trimming were read from the DNA. This table holds around 450,000 clones, 87% found once. The study recruited people aged about 18 to 95 years across approximately 23 US areas. Clinical history as reported by participants underpinned cohort assignment.

The clonotype comes from a woman aged 18-35 years who had recovered from COVID-19. The genes are TRBV5-1 and TRBJ2-2; D possibly corresponds to TRBD1 (5 bases). The sample comprised PBMCs or T cells enriched from blood (not recorded which). The CDR3 reads CASSLDRYTGELFF. DNA for the CDR3: TGCGCCAGCAGCTTGGACAGGTACACCGGGGAGCTGTTTTTT.